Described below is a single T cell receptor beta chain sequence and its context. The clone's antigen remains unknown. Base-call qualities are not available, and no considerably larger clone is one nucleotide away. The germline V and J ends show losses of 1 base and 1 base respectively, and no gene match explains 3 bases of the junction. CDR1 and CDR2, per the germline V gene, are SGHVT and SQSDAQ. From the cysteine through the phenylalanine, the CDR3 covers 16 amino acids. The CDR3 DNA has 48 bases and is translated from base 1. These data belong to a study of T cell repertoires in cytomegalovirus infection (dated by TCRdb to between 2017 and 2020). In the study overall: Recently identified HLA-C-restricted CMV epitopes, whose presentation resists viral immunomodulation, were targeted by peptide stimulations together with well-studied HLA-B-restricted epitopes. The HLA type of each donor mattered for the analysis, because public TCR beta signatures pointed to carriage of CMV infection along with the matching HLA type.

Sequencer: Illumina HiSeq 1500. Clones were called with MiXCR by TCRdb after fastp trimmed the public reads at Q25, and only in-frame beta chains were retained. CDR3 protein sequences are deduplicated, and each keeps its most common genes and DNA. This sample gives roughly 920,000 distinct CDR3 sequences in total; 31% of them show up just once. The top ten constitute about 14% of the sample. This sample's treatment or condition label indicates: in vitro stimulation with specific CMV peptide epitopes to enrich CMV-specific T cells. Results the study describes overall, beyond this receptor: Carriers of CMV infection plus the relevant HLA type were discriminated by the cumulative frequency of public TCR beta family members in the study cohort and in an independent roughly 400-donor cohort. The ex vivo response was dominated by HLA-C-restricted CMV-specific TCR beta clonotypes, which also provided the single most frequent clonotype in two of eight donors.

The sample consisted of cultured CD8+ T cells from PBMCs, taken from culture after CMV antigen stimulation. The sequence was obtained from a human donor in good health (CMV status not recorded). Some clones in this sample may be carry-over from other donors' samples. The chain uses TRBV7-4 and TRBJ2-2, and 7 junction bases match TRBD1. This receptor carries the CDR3 CASSLVWTGNTGELFF. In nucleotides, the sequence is TGTGCCAGCAGCTTAGTATGGACAGGGAACACCGGGGAGCTGTTTTTT.